Below are 2 T cell receptor beta chains sequenced from a single sample in a study of T cells in Graves' hyperthyroidism and ophthalmopathy. Researchers amplified the TCR beta CDR3 regions from RNA transcripts. The HTBI primer set drove a first-round RT-PCR of the TCR CDR3. TCRdb reprocessed the multiplex PCR reads with MiXCR, giving one entry per CDR3 protein. The repertoire holds about 690,000 distinct CDR3 sequences, with 17% as singletons. The material sequenced was blood. These receptors were obtained from a middle-aged man with Graves' hyperthyroidism.

This clonotype showed up many times. The chain joins TRBV12-3 or TRBV12-4 to TRBJ2-7; tentative D call: TRBD2 (6 bases). V lost 1 base, J lost 6 bases, and 13 bases lay in between. CDR3 length equals 14 residues. The CDR3 nucleotides read TGTGCCAGCAGTTTAGTAGGGGCGGGGCCCGAGCAGTACTTC. Amino acids: CASSLVGAGPEQYF.

This clonotype was counted ten times or more. The genes are TRBV3-1 and TRBJ2-5; 7 bases fit TRBD2. Germline CDR1 and CDR2: LGHDT and YNNKEL (reference sequence). The CDR3 spans 16 residues. Unmatched junction bases numbered 12, after V lost 5 bases and J lost 3 bases. The CDR3: CASSVDIGGREETQYF. CDR3 DNA: TGTGCCAGCAGCGTAGATATAGGCGGGAGAGAAGAGACCCAGTACTTC.